This record concerns one T cell receptor (beta chain) sequence. The sample comes from a study of T-cell reconstitution after alpha-beta-depleted transplantation in children. Trimming stripped 5 bases from V and 8 bases from J, with 19 bases between. This CDR3 spans 14 amino acids. In germline, CDR1 is SQVTM, CDR2 ANQGSEA. It was with unique molecular identifiers that the TCRbeta library was prepared. TCRdb recomputed calls from the PCR reads with MiXCR, one row per CDR3 protein. Among almost 500,000 distinct CDR3 sequences listed, approximately 12% were seen once. The chain combines TRBV29-1 with TRBJ2-1; D is uncertain. The origin of this receptor is a human donor who donated a stem cell graft to a child with combined immunodeficiency. The sample was PBMCs from the stem cell graft donor, taken from the stem cell graft. For the CDR3, the DNA is TGCAGCGTTTCACCCACGGACCGCCGCGATGAGCAGTTCTTC. Translation gives CSVSPTDRRDEQFF.